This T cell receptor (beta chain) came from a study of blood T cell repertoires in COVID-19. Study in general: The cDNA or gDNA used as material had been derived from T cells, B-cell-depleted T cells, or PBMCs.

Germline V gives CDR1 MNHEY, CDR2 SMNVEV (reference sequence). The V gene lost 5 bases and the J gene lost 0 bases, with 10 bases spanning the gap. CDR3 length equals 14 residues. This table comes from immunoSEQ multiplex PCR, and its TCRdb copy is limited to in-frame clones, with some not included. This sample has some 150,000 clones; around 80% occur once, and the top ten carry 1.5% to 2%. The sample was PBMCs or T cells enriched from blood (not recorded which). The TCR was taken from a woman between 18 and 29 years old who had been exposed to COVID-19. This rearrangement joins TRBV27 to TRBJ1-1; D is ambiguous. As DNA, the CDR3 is TGTGCCAGCAGTCGAGCTCTTGTGAACACTGAAGCTTTCTTT. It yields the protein CASSRALVNTEAFF.